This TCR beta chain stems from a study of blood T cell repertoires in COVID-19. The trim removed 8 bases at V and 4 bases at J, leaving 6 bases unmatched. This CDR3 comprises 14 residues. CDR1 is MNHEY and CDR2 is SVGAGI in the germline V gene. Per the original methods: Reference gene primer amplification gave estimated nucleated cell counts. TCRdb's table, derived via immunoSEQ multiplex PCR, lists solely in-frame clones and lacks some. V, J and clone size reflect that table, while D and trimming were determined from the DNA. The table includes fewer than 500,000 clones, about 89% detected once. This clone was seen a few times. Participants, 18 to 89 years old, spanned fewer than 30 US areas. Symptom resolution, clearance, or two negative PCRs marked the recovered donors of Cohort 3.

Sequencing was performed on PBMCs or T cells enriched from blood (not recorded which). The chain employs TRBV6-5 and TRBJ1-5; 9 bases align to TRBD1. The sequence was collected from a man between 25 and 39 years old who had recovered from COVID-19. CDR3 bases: TGTGCCAGCGGACAGGGGTCCATAAATCAGCCCCAGCATTTT. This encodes CASGQGSINQPQHF.